This entry is about one T cell receptor (beta chain). Its antigen is not identified. One end of the junction is discordant with germline, which a read error may explain. This sample is drawn from a study of cytomegalovirus exposure and HLA in healthy donors. Study-level points and caveats: Certain indistinguishable V segments, among them TRBV6-2 and TRBV6-3, were excluded. Presence/absence analysis assumed near-uniform sequencing depth across donors. Segments of the TCR beta V type were, in most cases, productive about 90% or about 30% of the time in an earlier analysis. At a 0.05 false discovery rate, a later analysis found 18,000 or so TCR beta sequences to be associated with HLA alleles.

It was with 60 Vbeta and 13 Jbeta primers that the PCR ran. TCRdb's table, derived via immunoSEQ multiplex PCR, lists solely in-frame clones and lacks some. Among more than 95,000 clones listed, 83% were seen once. Germline values: CDR1 SSHAT, CDR2 FNYEAQ (reference sequence). This CDR3 has 13 amino acids. Material: PBMCs. The V gene is TRBV7-7, the J gene TRBJ2-1; D is perhaps TRBD1 (6 bases). The receptor's source is a woman aged 35 to 49 in good health and CMV-seropositive. As DNA, the CDR3 is TGTGCTAGCAGTGATTTAGAGGGGGTTGAGCAGTTCTTC. This gives the protein CASSDLEGVEQFF.